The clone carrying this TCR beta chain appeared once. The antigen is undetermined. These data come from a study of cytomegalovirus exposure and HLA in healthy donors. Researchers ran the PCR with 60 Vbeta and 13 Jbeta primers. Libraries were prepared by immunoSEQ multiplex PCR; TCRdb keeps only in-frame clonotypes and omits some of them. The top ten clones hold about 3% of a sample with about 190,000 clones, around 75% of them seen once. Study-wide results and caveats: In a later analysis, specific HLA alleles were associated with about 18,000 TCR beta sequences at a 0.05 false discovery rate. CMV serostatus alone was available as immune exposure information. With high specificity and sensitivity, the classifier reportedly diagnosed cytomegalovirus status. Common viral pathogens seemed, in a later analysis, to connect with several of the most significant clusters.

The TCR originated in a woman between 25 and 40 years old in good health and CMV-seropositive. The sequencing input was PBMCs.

The CDR3 here is CASSLGSGFSSYNEQFF. The CDR3 coding sequence is TGTGCCAGCAGTTTGGGTAGCGGGTTTAGCTCCTACAATGAGCAGTTCTTC. The chain carries TRBV27 and TRBJ2-1, with 7 bases fitting TRBD2. V was clipped by 3 bases and J by 0 bases; unmatched bases: 8. This CDR3 region has 17 residues. Germline CDR1 reads MNHEY; CDR2 reads SMNVEV (reference sequence).